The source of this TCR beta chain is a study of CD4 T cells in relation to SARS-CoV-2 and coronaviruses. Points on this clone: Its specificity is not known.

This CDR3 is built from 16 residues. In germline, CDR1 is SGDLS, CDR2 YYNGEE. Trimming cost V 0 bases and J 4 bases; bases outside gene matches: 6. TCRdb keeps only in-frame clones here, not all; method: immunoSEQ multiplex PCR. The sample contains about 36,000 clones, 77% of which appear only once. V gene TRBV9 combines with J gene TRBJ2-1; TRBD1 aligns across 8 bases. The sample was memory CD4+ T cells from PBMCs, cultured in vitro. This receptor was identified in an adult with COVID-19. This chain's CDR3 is CASSVAGTGLYNEQFF. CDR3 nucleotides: TGTGCCAGCAGCGTAGCGGGGACAGGACTATACAATGAGCAGTTCTTC.